The 6 T cell receptor beta chains reported below all come from one sample, sequenced in a study of control samples from healthy donors and cancer patients. Assay: immunoSEQ multiplex PCR; the TCRdb copy retains only in-frame clones and omits some. The sample includes around 110,000 clones, approximately 90% seen only once; the top ten take over 2%. The specimen was blood. These receptors all stem from a woman between 65 and 79 years old in good health.

This chain joins TRBV9 and TRBJ2-5; D not resolved. The V end was cut by 1 base, the J end by 3 bases, with 7 bases between. The V gene's germline CDR1 is SGDLS and CDR2 YYNGEE. The CDR3 spans 13 residues. CDR3 nucleotides: TGTGCCAGCAGCGTATCGAGCAAAGAGACCCAGTACTTC. It is translated as CASSVSSKETQYF. The complete variable domain, with remaining parts taken from reference TRBV9 and TRBJ2-5, reads DSGVTQTPKHLITATGQRVTLRCSPRSGDLSVYWYQQSLDQGLQFLIQYYNGEERAKGNILERFSAQQFPDLHSELNLSSLELGDSALYFCASSVSSKETQYFGPGTRLLVL.

The chain joins TRBV27 to TRBJ1-4, with 11 bases aligning to TRBD1. J lost 10 bases, V lost 6 bases, and 10 bases had no gene match. The CDR3 runs 15 residues. Germline loops: CDR1 MNHEY, CDR2 SMNVEV (reference sequence). This CDR3 reads CASSNQGQGVGKLFF. CDR3 in DNA: TGTGCCAGCAGCAACCAGGGACAGGGGGTAGGAAAACTGTTTTTT.

CDR3 protein: CASEAGGAGTDTQYF. CDR3 in DNA: TGTGCCAGCGAGGCCGGGGGGGCCGGCACAGATACGCAGTATTTT. This rearrangement joins TRBV2 to TRBJ2-3, with TRBD2 matching over 8 bases. The germline V gene has CDR1 SNHLY and CDR2 FYNNEI. V dropped 8 bases and J dropped 1; count of bases not matched to a gene: 8. The CDR3 loop spans 15 amino acids.

V and J are TRBV15 and TRBJ1-1; 7 bases map to TRBD1. Germline values: CDR1 LNHNV, CDR2 YYDKDF (reference sequence). V dropped 5 bases and J dropped 3; count of bases not matched to a gene: 6. The CDR3 is 14 residues long. CDR3 in amino acids: CATSQGGAYTEAFF. CDR3 sequence (DNA): TGTGCCACCAGCCAGGGGGGGGCATACACTGAAGCTTTCTTT.

This clone was detected a few times. V and J are TRBV4-1 and TRBJ2-7; TRBD2 agrees at 8 bases. The CDR3 totals 13 residues. Germline loops: CDR1 MGHRA, CDR2 YSYEKL. The J segment lost 6 bases and the V segment lost 4 bases, leaving 5 bases of the junction unmatched. The chain's CDR3 is CASSPRGGPEQYF. The CDR3 DNA reads TGCGCCAGCAGCCCCCGGGGGGGGCCCGAGCAGTACTTC.

The chain links TRBV21-1 to TRBJ1-2. TRBV21-1 is labeled a pseudogene. The CDR3 length is 12 residues. DNA for the CDR3: TGTGCCAGCGCGGGACACCAGTATGGCTACACCTTC. This translates into CASAGHQYGYTF.